This T cell receptor (beta chain) was captured in a study of T cell changes during pregnancy in multiple sclerosis. The assay was immunoSEQ multiplex PCR, and TCRdb's table has in-frame clones only and misses some. This sample has some 80,000 clones, with over 90% found just once. The starting material was peripheral blood, obtained in the third trimester of pregnancy. The clonotype was recovered from a female donor with multiple sclerosis, enrolled in a pregnancy study.

The CDR3 coding sequence is TGCGCCAGCAGCTGGACAGGGGACTCTGGGGCCAACGTCCTGACTTTC. Translation: CASSWTGDSGANVLTF. The genes are TRBV5-1 and TRBJ2-6, with TRBD1 identical over 9 bases. With V trimmed by 3 bases and J by 0 bases, 1 base remained unmatched. In germline, CDR1 is SGHRS, CDR2 YFSETQ. The length of the CDR3 is 16 residues.